This TCR beta chain originates from a study of control samples from healthy donors and cancer patients. Assay used: immunoSEQ multiplex PCR; TCRdb lists only in-frame clones, some missing. There are more than 90,000 clones in the sample; around 88% occur only once, and less than 8.5% lies in the top ten. V was pared by 0 bases and J by 0 bases, with 12 bases between. This CDR3 has 17 amino acids. CDR1 LNHNV and CDR2 YYDKDF come from the germline V gene (reference sequence). Sequencing input: blood. The chain employs TRBV15 and TRBJ1-3; no clear D. This clonotype originated in a man aged 25 to 40 in good health. CDR3 bases: TGTGCCACCAGCAGAGATATAGGTCAGCGCTCTGGAAACACCATATATTTT. This gives the protein CATSRDIGQRSGNTIYF.